This T cell receptor beta chain was captured in a study of CD8+CD57+ T cells in acquired aplastic anemia. Germline values: CDR1 ENHRY, CDR2 SYGVKD. Ends included, the CDR3 has 15 residues. All sequencing subjects had displayed CD8+CD57+ cell expansion on flow cytometry. Remarks on this clonotype: The CDR3 carries no conserved terminal phenylalanine or tryptophan, so it likely arises from a read error. Because the CDR3's place on the DNA is in doubt, the DNA is left out and the CDR3 is given as listed by TCRdb.

Researchers used genomic DNA as the template to profile TCR beta VDJ and CDR3. TCRdb reprocessed the reads via MiXCR and lists one record per CDR3 protein. The sample has a few hundred thousand distinct CDR3 sequences; around 82% are singletons. The sequence came from a human donor with aplastic anemia. The sequenced material came from sorted CD4+, CD8+, or CD8+CD57+ T cells (not recorded which) from PBMCs. The rearrangement uses TRBV10-3 and TRBJ1-5; TRBD1, the table's D call, was not compared with the DNA. The CDR3 reads CAISQGDGNNLPEHL.